This T cell receptor (beta chain) was sequenced during a study of cytomegalovirus exposure and HLA in healthy donors. Study-wide results and caveats: Some V segments, including TRBV6-2 and TRBV6-3, were excluded as indistinguishable. Apart from CMV serostatus, no immune exposure information was available.

The CDR3 totals 16 residues. From germline, CDR1 is MGHRA and CDR2 YSYEKL. J lost 6 bases, V lost 0 bases, and 5 bases had no gene match. The PCR ran on 60 Vbeta and 13 Jbeta primers. TCRdb's copy holds only in-frame clones and misses some; the assay was immunoSEQ multiplex PCR. The sample shows 90,000 to 120,000 clones, about 80% of them seen only once. A note on this clone: Its antigen is still unknown.

Sequences were obtained from PBMCs. V and J are TRBV4-1 and TRBJ2-2; TRBD1 matches 9 bases. The sequence was collected from a man aged 30 to 39 in good health and CMV-seronegative. CDR3 sequence reads: CASSQDTDRGPGELFF. The DNA of the CDR3 is TGCGCCAGCAGCCAAGACACGGACAGGGGTCCCGGGGAGCTGTTTTTT.